The present T cell receptor (beta chain) was sequenced within a study of CD8+CD57+ T cells in acquired aplastic anemia. Study details: Average DNA yield from sorted CD4+ and CD8+ cells was about 3.2 ug. Study outcomes and limitations: Sharing between patients and controls was observed for twenty-nine CD8+ CDR3 sequences. Patients and controls were not found to differ significantly in CD8+ Simpson's diversity.

Note on this clonotype: What it recognizes is unknown. Relative to the germline gene, one junction end is altered; a read error may explain this.

It was genomic DNA that served as the template for profiling TCR beta VDJ and CDR3. Using its own MiXCR run on the reads, TCRdb lists one record per CDR3 protein. The sample holds approximately 250,000 distinct CDR3 sequences, less than 85% seen once. Selection for sequencing was limited to patients who had shown CD8+CD57+ cell expansion by flow cytometry. Each patient carried a diagnosis of severe acquired aplastic anemia. This CDR3 is 14 amino acids long. The V gene's germline CDR1 is SGHTA and CDR2 FQGNSA. This sequence originates from a human donor with aplastic anemia. Specimen: sorted CD4+, CD8+, or CD8+CD57+ T cells (not recorded which) from PBMCs. The rearrangement joins TRBV7-2 to TRBJ2-7; D remains ambiguous. In DNA form, the CDR3 reads TGTGCCAGCAGCTTAGCGCGAGGTAACTACAAGCAGTACTTT. It translates to CASSLARGNYKQYF.